Below are 12 T cell receptor beta chains sequenced from a single sample in a study of T cell responses to AZD1222 COVID-19 vaccine. Profiled with immunoSEQ multiplex PCR; TCRdb holds only in-frame clones, not every one. The table lists about 140,000 clones, approximately 89% of them singletons. Sequences were derived from peripheral blood, sampled 28 days after the second AZD1222 dose. The origin of the receptors is an adult who received the AZD1222 COVID-19 vaccine.

J is TRBJ1-5 and V is TRBV6-2 or TRBV6-3; 7 nucleotides match TRBD1. This CDR3 is 15 amino acids long. V lost 6 bases to trimming and J lost 5 bases; unmatched junction nucleotides: 10. From germline, CDR1 is MNHEY and CDR2 SVGEGT. CDR3 DNA: TGTGCCAGCAGCCAACCGACAGGGAATGATCAGCCCCAGCATTTT. Translated, it gives CASSQPTGNDQPQHF.

This chain connects TRBV30 to TRBJ2-7; 10 nucleotides match TRBD2. Unmatched junction bases numbered 8, after V lost 3 bases and J lost 0 bases. This CDR3 has 16 residues. Germline V gene data show CDR1 as GTSNPN and CDR2 as SVGIG (reference sequence). CDR3 in amino acids: CAWRDLPSGSSYEQYF. For the CDR3, the DNA is TGTGCCTGGAGGGACCTCCCTAGCGGGAGCTCCTACGAGCAGTACTTC.

The rearrangement uses TRBV6-2 or TRBV6-3 and TRBJ1-6; no firm D call. With 4 bases removed from V and 6 bases from J, the gap between germline ends came to 1 base. Per germline, CDR1 MNHEY and CDR2 SVGEGT. CDR3 length: 11 residues. The CDR3 nucleotides read TGTGCCAGCAGTTCTAATTCACCCCTCCACTTT. Translation gives CASSSNSPLHF.

This chain uses TRBV18 with TRBJ2-7; D remains ambiguous. V was clipped by 0 bases and J by 3 bases, with 9 bases between them. CDR1 is KGHSH, CDR2 LQKENI, per germline. The CDR3 consists of 14 residues. For the CDR3, the DNA is TGTGCCAGCTCACCACCCTCTAAAGACTACGAGCAGTACTTC. Its protein product is CASSPPSKDYEQYF. Combining the CDR3 with reference TRBV18 and TRBJ2-7 gives the whole variable domain NAGVMQNPRHLVRRRGQEARLRCSPMKGHSHVYWYRQLPEEGLKFMVYLQKENIIDESGMPKERFSAEFPKEGPSILRIQQVVRGDSAAYFCASSPPSKDYEQYFGPGTRLTVT.

This chain links TRBV5-1 with TRBJ1-6; perhaps TRBD1 as D (6 bases). Germline V CDR1 and CDR2: SGHRS, YFSETQ. This CDR3 has 16 amino acids. V was trimmed by 3 bases and J by 8 bases, leaving 18 bases between them. CDR3 sequence reads: CASSSSRGGADSPLHF. The CDR3 coding sequence is TGCGCCAGCAGCTCATCCCGGGGGGGCGCGGATTCACCCCTCCACTTT.

V usage is TRBV20-1 and J usage is TRBJ2-7, with 7 positions matching TRBD2. V lost 7 bases, J lost 5 bases, and 5 bases stayed unmatched. In germline, CDR1 is DFQATT, CDR2 SNEGSKA (reference sequence). The CDR3 is 11 residues long. Written as DNA, the CDR3 is TGCAGTGTACTAGCGCGAGACGAGCAGTACTTC. It yields the protein CSVLARDEQYF.

V usage is TRBV6-2 or TRBV6-3 and J usage is TRBJ2-1; possibly TRBD2 for D (6 bases). CDR1 and CDR2 from the germline V gene are MNHEY and SVGEGT. V was clipped by 5 bases and J by 3 bases, with 17 bases between them. The CDR3 sequence is 16 residues long. The CDR3 sequence: CASSNHWTGVYNEQFF. CDR3 coding DNA: TGTGCCAGCAGTAACCATTGGACGGGAGTCTACAATGAGCAGTTCTTC.

Comments on this clone: In the same sample, other DNA sequences code for this CDR3. V and J are TRBV4-3 and TRBJ2-6; TRBD1 might be the D (5 bases). The CDR3 loop spans 16 amino acids. The V and J ends lost 0 bases and 0 bases respectively, with 6 bases between them. The germline CDR1 and CDR2 sequences are LGHNA and YSLEER. The CDR3 sequence: CASSQDRGSGANVLTF. As DNA, the CDR3 is TGCGCCAGCAGCCAAGATAGGGGCTCTGGGGCCAACGTCCTGACTTTC.

With respect to this clone: One junction end does not reproduce the germline sequence, and a read error may be involved. The chain links TRBV7-9 to TRBJ2-1; the D is unclear. This CDR3 has 13 residues. Germline V lookup: CDR1 SEHNR, CDR2 FQNEAQ (reference sequence). In DNA, the CDR3 is TGTGCCAGCAGCTTAGAAGACTTAAGAGAGCGGTTCTTC. This gives the protein CASSLEDLRERFF.

The J gene is TRBJ2-2, the V gene TRBV7-9, with TRBD2 matching 11 bases. V gave up 4 bases and J gave up 4 bases; unmatched junction bases: 5. Germline CDR1 reads SEHNR; CDR2 reads FQNEAQ (reference sequence). The CDR3 is 16 amino acids. The CDR3 nucleotides read TGTGCCAGCAGCTCGACTAGCGGGACTACCACCGGGGAGCTGTTTTTT. This encodes CASSSTSGTTTGELFF.

The chain is built from TRBV28 and TRBJ1-1, with TRBD1 matching 8 bases. The CDR3 contains 14 residues. CDR1 and CDR2 from the germline V gene are MDHEN and SYDVKM. Trimming removed 7 bases from V and 5 bases from J; junction bases left unmatched: 9. CDR3: CASTRQGRWTEAFF. CDR3 nucleotide sequence: TGTGCCAGCACCCGACAGGGGAGATGGACTGAAGCTTTCTTT.

The chain couples TRBV19 to TRBJ2-2; no clear D. The V and J ends lost 3 bases and 4 bases respectively, with 15 bases between them. Per germline, CDR1 LNHDA and CDR2 SQIVND (reference sequence). There are 16 residues in the CDR3. The CDR3 coding sequence is TGTGCCAGTAGTATTGGTCTTGGGCAGGTCACCGGGGAGCTGTTTTTT. Encoded protein: CASSIGLGQVTGELFF. Drawing the rest from reference TRBV19 and TRBJ2-2, the complete variable domain is DGGITQSPKYLFRKEGQNVTLSCEQNLNHDAMYWYRQDPGQGLRLIYYSQIVNDFQKGDIAEGYSVSREKKESFPLTVTSAQKNPTAFYLCASSIGLGQVTGELFFGEGSRLTVL.